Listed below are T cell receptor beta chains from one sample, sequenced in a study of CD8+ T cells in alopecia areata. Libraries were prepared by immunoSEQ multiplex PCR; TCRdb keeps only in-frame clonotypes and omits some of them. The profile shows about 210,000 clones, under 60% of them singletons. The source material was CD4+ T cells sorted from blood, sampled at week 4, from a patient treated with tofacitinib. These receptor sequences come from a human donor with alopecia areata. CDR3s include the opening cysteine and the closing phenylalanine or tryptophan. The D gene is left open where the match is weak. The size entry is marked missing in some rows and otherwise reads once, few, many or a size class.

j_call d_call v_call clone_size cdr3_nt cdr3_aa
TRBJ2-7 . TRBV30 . TGTGCCTGGAGTACAGGATCCTACGAGCAGTACTTC CAWSTGSYEQYF
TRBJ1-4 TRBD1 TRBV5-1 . TGCGCCAGCAGCGCGGGACAGGGGAATGAAAAACTGTTTTTT CASSAGQGNEKLFF
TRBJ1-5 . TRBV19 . TGTGCCACCAAGTCGCCGGGACATGAGAGCAATCAGCCCCAGCATTTT CATKSPGHESNQPQHF
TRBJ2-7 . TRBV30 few TGTGCCTGGAGTGGGGGGATAGGAACCTACGAGCAGTACTTC CAWSGGIGTYEQYF
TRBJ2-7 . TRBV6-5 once TGTGCCAGCAGTGACAACCCCTACGAGCAGTACTTC CASSDNPYEQYF
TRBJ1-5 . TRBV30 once TGTGCCTGGAGTTTTGGGCAGGGCAGCCAGCCCCAGCATTTT CAWSFGQGSQPQHF
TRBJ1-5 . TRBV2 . TGTGCCAGCAGTGAGACCGGGAGGGGTCAGCCCCAGCATTTT CASSETGRGQPQHF
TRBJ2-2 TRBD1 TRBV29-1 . TGCAGCTTCTCGCCCGGACAGGGAAACACCGGGGAGCTGTTTTTT CSFSPGQGNTGELFF
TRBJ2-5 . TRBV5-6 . TGTGCCAGCAGCCCGGAGGGGGCAGTGAAAGAGACCCAGTACTTC CASSPEGAVKETQYF
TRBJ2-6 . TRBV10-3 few TGTGCCATCAGTGAGGGGCCCCACTCTGGGGCCAACGTCCTGACTTTC CAISEGPHSGANVLTF
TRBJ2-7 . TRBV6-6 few TGTGCCAGCAGTTACAGGGTGGAAGCCGACGAGCAGTACTTC CASSYRVEADEQYF
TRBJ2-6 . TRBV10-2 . TGCGCCAGCAGTGATCTGACAGCTGGGGCCAACGTCCTGACTTTC CASSDLTAGANVLTF
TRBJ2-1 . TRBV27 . TGTGCCAGCAGTCCCCAAGCTGGCAGACGTTCCAATGAGCAGTTCTTC CASSPQAGRRSNEQFF
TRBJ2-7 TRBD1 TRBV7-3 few TGTGCCAGCAGCCCGACAGGGAACTCCTACGAGCAGTACTTC CASSPTGNSYEQYF
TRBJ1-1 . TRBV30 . TGTGCCTGGAGCATCAGGGGGAACACTGAAGCTTTCTTT CAWSIRGNTEAFF
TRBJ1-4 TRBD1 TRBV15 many TGTGCCACCAGCCGCGGGACAGGGCGGGACGCAACTAATGAAAAACTGTTTTTT CATSRGTGRDATNEKLFF
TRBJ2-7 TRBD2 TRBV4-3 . TGCGCCACCGGGACTAGCGGGTTCTACGAGCAGTACTTC CATGTSGFYEQYF
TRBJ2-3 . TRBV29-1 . TGCAGCGTTGATCGCGGCGGTAGCACAGATACGCAGTATTTT CSVDRGGSTDTQYF
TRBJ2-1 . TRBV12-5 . TGTGCTAGTGGTTCCCTCCTGAACAATGAGCAGTTCTTC CASGSLLNNEQFF
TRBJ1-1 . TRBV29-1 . TGCAGCGTCGCTGATCCGACGGGACGGCGAGAAGCTTTCTTT CSVADPTGRREAFF
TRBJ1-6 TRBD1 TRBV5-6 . TGTGCCAGCAGCTTGGGACAGGGCTATAATTCACCCCTCCACTTT CASSLGQGYNSPLHF
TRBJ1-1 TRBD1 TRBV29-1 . TGCAGCGTTGGGGGCTACGGGACAGGGATAACAAACACTGAAGCTTTCTTT CSVGGYGTGITNTEAFF
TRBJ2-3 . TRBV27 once TGTGCCAGCAGTGCCAGGGGCGGCACAGATACGCAGTATTTT CASSARGGTDTQYF
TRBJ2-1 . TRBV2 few TGTGCCAGCAGACCCCTTAGGGGGGAGTACAATGAGCAGTTCTTC CASRPLRGEYNEQFF
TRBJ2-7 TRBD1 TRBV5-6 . TGTGCCAGCAGCTCCAAAACCGGGACAGGGGCCTCCGAGCAGTACTTC CASSSKTGTGASEQYF
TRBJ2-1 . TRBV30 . TGTGCCTGGAGTATGGCTAGACCCCATCAGATCTTC CAWSMARPHQIF
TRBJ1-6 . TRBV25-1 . TGTGCCAGCAGGGACATTTCAAGTTCACCCCTCCACTTT CASRDISSSPLHF
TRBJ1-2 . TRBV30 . TGTGCCTGGAGTTCGGGGCACGGCTACACCTTC CAWSSGHGYTF
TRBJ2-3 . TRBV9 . TGTGCCAGCAGCGTAGAGCCCTCGGGACGGCACACAGATACGCAGTATTTT CASSVEPSGRHTDTQYF
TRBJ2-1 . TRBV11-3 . TGTGCCAGCAGCTTTCCGCCCGGGGACAATGAGCAGTTCTTC CASSFPPGDNEQFF
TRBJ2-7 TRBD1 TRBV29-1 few TGCAGCGTTGAAGAGGGGACAGGTTTCGGCGCCGAGCAGTACTTC CSVEEGTGFGAEQYF
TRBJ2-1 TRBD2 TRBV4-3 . TGCGCCAGCAGCCCTAGCGGGAACTCCTACAATGAGCAGTTCTTC CASSPSGNSYNEQFF
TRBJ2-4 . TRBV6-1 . TGTGCCAGCAGTGAAGCAGGGGTGAACATTCAGTACTTC CASSEAGVNIQYF
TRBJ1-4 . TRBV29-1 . TGCAGCGTGGGGGGTGGCGAAAAACTGTTTTTT CSVGGGEKLFF
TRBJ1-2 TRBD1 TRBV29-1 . TGCAGCGTGACGGACAGGGTGAACTATGGCTACACCTTC CSVTDRVNYGYTF
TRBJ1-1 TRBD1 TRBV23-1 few TGCGCCAGCAGTCAACCCCCTTGGGACAGGGCGGCTTTCTTT CASSQPPWDRAAFF
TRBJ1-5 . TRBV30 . TGTGCCTGGACAGGGGATGGAAATCAGCCCCAGCATTTT CAWTGDGNQPQHF
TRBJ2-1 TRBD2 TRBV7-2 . TGTGCCAGCAGCCGTCTCGCGGGGGGTTTCGCCCCTGAGCAGTTCTTC CASSRLAGGFAPEQFF
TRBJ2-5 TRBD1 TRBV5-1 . TGCGCCAGCGGCAGGGGGCTACAAGAGACCCAGTACTTC CASGRGLQETQYF
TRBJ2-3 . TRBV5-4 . TGTGCCAGCAGCTTGGGAGCAGCGGGCCGCACAGATACGCAGTATTTT CASSLGAAGRTDTQYF
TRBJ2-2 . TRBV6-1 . TGTGCCAGCAGTGAGTATGGGACCGGAGTAGTGACCGGGGAGCTGTTTTTT CASSEYGTGVVTGELFF
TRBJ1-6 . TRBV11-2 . TGTGCCAGCAGTTCTCAGGGGCTTAATTCACCCCTCCACTTT CASSSQGLNSPLHF
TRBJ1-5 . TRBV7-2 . TGTGCCAGCAGCTTAGCACAGGGCAATCAGCCCCAGCATTTT CASSLAQGNQPQHF
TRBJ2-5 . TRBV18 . TGTGCCAGCTCACCAACCCTCACTGGAGAGACCCAGTACTTC CASSPTLTGETQYF
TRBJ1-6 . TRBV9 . TGTGCCAGCAGCGCAGACAGAAATTCACCCCTCCACTTT CASSADRNSPLHF
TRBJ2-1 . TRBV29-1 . TGCAGCGTTATATGGTTAGGGGGTTCGAGCTCCTACAATGAGCAGTTCTTC CSVIWLGGSSSYNEQFF
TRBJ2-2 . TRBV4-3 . TGCGCCAGCAGGAGCAACACCGGGGAGCTGTTTTTT CASRSNTGELFF
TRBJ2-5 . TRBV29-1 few TGCAGCGTACCCCAGGGGAACCACGAGACCCAGTACTTC CSVPQGNHETQYF
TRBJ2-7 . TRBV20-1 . TGCAGTGCTAGACCGTCTGTCGAGCAGTACTTC CSARPSVEQYF
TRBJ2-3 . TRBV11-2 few TGTGCCAGCAGCTTAAGGTTGGGAGGATTCACAGATACGCAGTATTTT CASSLRLGGFTDTQYF
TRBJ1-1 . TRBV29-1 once TGCAGCGTGAGTAGGTCCACTGAAGCTTTCTTT CSVSRSTEAFF
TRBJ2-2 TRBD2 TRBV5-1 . TGCGCCAGCAGCTTGGCGGGACTAGCGGGGAGCGGGGAGCTGTTTTTT CASSLAGLAGSGELFF
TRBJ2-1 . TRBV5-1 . TGCGCCAGCACCCCAGTGACAGGTGGGGGCGGTGAGCAGTTCTTC CASTPVTGGGGEQFF
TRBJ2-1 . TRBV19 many TGTGCCAGTAGTCTCCCGGCTAGGAACAATGAGCAGTTCTTC CASSLPARNNEQFF
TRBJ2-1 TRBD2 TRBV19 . TGTGCCAGTAGTATAGCGGGGGGCTCCTACAATGAGCAGTTCTTC CASSIAGGSYNEQFF
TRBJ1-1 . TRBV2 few TGTGCCACCCAGGTCTCGAACACTGAAGCTTTCTTT CATQVSNTEAFF
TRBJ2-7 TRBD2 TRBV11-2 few TGTGCCAGCAGCTTGCTTCCCGGGACTAGCGGGGGTTACGAGCAGTACTTC CASSLLPGTSGGYEQYF
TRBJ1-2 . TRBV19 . TGTGCCAGTAGTGTCAGTTTACAGGAATTCTATGGCTACACCTTC CASSVSLQEFYGYTF
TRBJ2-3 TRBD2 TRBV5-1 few TGCGCCAGCAGGGGGACTAGCGGGGGCTCCGATACGCAGTATTTT CASRGTSGGSDTQYF